This TCR beta chain was captured in a study of shared clonotypes between healthy human individuals. Study-level background: Donors had three CD4 naive, three CD4 memory, two CD8 naive and one CD8 memory plate apiece.

The assay was run at deep level. Here immunoSEQ multiplex PCR was the method, and the copy in TCRdb shows in-frame clones only, minus some. This sample carries hundreds of thousands of clones, just over 90% of them seen once, and the ten largest clones take 24%. This clone was counted only a few times. Terminally differentiated effector memory CD45RA+ cells were excluded by CCR7 positive selection of CD45RO-negative cells. Nashville, Tennessee was home to all donors, each a Caucasian adult. J was trimmed by 6 bases and V by 1 base; bases with no gene match: 9. The CDR3 covers 17 residues. Germline V gene data show CDR1 as SEHNR and CDR2 as FQNEAQ (reference sequence).

The sample consisted of naive CD8+ T cells sorted from blood. This TCR came from a man in his thirties or forties in good health. The chain links TRBV7-9 to TRBJ2-2; 9 nucleotides match TRBD2. DNA of the CDR3: TGTGCCAGCAGCTTAGTCCCCGCGGGAGGGTTTGCCGGGGAGCTGTTTTTT. It codes for CASSLVPAGGFAGELFF.